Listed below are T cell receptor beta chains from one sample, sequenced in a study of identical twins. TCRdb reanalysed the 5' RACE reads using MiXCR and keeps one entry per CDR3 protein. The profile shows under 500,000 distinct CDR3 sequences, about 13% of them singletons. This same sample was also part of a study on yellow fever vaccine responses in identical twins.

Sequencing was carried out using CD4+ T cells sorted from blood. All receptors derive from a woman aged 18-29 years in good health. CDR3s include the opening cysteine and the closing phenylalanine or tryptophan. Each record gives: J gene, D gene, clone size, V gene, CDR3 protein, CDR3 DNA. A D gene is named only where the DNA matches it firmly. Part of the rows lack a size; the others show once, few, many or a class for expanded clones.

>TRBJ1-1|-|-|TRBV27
CASGGQANTEAFF
TGTGCCTCCGGCGGCCAGGCGAACACTGAAGCTTTCTTT
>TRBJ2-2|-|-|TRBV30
CAWSLNTGELFF
TGTGCCTGGAGTCTCAACACCGGGGAGCTGTTTTTT
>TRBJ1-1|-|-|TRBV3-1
CASSLKPSTVNTEAFF
TGTGCCAGCAGCCTCAAACCCTCGACGGTGAACACTGAAGCTTTCTTT
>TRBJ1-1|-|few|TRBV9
CASSVLGAENTEAFF
TGTGCCAGCAGCGTATTGGGCGCGGAGAACACTGAAGCTTTCTTT
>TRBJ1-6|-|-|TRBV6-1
CASSLTPGTGNSPLHF
TGTGCCAGCAGTCTTACCCCCGGGACGGGTAATTCACCCCTCCACTTT
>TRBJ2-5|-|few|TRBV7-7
CASSLDYLQETQYF
TGTGCTAGCAGCCTGGACTACCTGCAAGAGACCCAGTACTTC
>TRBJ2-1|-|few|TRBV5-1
CASSTSRVEEQFF
TGCGCCAGCAGCACCTCTAGGGTGGAGGAGCAGTTCTTC
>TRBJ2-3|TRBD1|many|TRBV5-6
CASSVFGTGSTDTQYF
TGTGCCAGCAGCGTTTTCGGGACAGGGAGCACAGATACGCAGTATTTT
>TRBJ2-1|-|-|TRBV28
CASSPLLGPNEQFF
TGTGCCAGCAGTCCCCTTTTGGGTCCCAATGAGCAGTTCTTC
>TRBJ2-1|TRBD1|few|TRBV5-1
CASSLEWTGTSEQFF
TGCGCCAGCAGCTTGGAGTGGACAGGGACGAGTGAGCAGTTCTTC
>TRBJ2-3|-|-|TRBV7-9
CASSFGRFTDTQYF
TGTGCCAGCAGCTTTGGCAGATTCACAGATACGCAGTATTTT
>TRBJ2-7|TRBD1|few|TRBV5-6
CASSRDSNYEQYF
TGTGCCAGCAGCCGGGACAGCAACTACGAGCAGTACTTC
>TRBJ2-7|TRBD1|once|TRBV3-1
CASSRAGGRPYEQYF
TGTGCCAGCAGCCGCGCAGGGGGCCGGCCTTACGAGCAGTACTTC